This T cell receptor (beta chain) was sequenced during a study of patients and donors after allogeneic stem cell transplantation. TCRdb used MiXCR to reprocess the RT-PCR reads, holding one entry per CDR3 protein. The sample lists around 160,000 distinct CDR3 sequences, roughly 30% occurring once. In this sample, this clonotype turned up a few times. Germline CDR1 is LGHNA and CDR2 is YSLEER. This CDR3 region has 13 residues. Between the trimmed V and J ends, which lost 1 base and 7 bases, there was a span of 8 bases. J is TRBJ2-4 and V is TRBV4-3; D is ambiguous. Sample: blood, either unsorted or a sorted T cell fraction (not recorded which). This receptor was taken from a human donor who was either an allogeneic HSCT recipient or a stem cell or donor lymphocyte infusion donor (not recorded which). It is not recorded whose cells these are; they may come from a transplant donor. CDR3 sequence: CASSQATYNIQYF. In DNA, the CDR3 is TGCGCCAGCAGCCAAGCGACCTACAACATTCAGTACTTC.